The subject of this entry is one T cell receptor beta chain. The ends lost 5 bases at V and 4 bases at J; junction bases unmatched: 7. Germline CDR1 MNHEY, CDR2 SVGAGI. The CDR3 is made up of 14 amino acids. These data originate in a study of blood T cell repertoires in COVID-19. Sequencing used immunoSEQ multiplex PCR; TCRdb keeps in-frame clones, though not all of them. Of around 97,000 clones detected, more than 70% appear once; the ten largest clones hold approximately 17%. This TCR was sampled from a woman aged 80 or over in a cohort sampled during active COVID-19. The sample taken for sequencing was peripheral blood. The rearrangement joins TRBV6-5 to TRBJ2-7, with TRBD2 matching 8 bases. The CDR3 region is CASSPLAERYEQYF. The CDR3 nucleotides read TGTGCCAGCAGTCCACTAGCGGAGAGATACGAGCAGTACTTC.